The next 17 T cell receptor beta chains were all read from a single sample in a study of T cell responses to AZD1222 COVID-19 vaccine. The protocol was immunoSEQ multiplex PCR, while the TCRdb copy is restricted to in-frame clones and leaves out a portion. Among 190,000 or so clones listed, around 90% were seen once. The sample in question was peripheral blood, obtained 28 days after the second AZD1222 dose. The receptors were gathered from an adult who received the AZD1222 COVID-19 vaccine.

This clone was observed a handful of times. Within the sample, other DNA sequences also encode this same CDR3. V is TRBV27 and J is TRBJ2-2; no clear D. Trimming removed 2 bases from V and 0 bases from J, with 4 bases in between. Germline lookup yields CDR1 MNHEY and CDR2 SMNVEV (reference sequence). The CDR3 is 14 residues long. CDR3 protein: CASSLITNTGELFF. For the CDR3, the DNA is TGTGCCAGCAGTTTAATAACGAACACCGGGGAGCTGTTTTTT.

The chain joins TRBV27 to TRBJ2-3, with TRBD2 matching over 10 bases. Unmatched junction bases numbered 8, after V lost 3 bases and J lost 2 bases. CDR3 length equals 17 residues. Germline-derived CDR1 and CDR2 are MNHEY and SMNVEV (reference sequence). CDR3 DNA: TGTGCCAGCAGTTTCACGGCACTAGCGGGACACACAGATACGCAGTATTTT. Its protein product is CASSFTALAGHTDTQYF.

J is TRBJ2-3 and V is TRBV4-3; D is tentatively TRBD1 or TRBD2 (5 bases each). CDR3 length equals 16 residues. The germline V gene encodes CDR1 LGHNA and CDR2 YSLEER. V was clipped by 0 bases and J by 3 bases, with 13 bases between them. The CDR3 coding sequence is TGCGCCAGCAGCCAAGAAGGGACGGTGAGAACAGATACGCAGTATTTT. Protein: CASSQEGTVRTDTQYF.

The chain employs TRBV3-1 (or the pseudogene TRBV3-2) and TRBJ2-6, with no clear D. The CDR3 has 15 residues. Per germline, CDR1 LGHDT and CDR2 YNNKEL (reference sequence). The V and J ends lost 5 bases and 2 bases respectively, with 10 bases between them. DNA of the CDR3: TGTGCCAGCAGCTCCCGGGCTCCTGGGGCCAACGTCCTGACTTTC. This encodes CASSSRAPGANVLTF.

V and J are TRBV4-2 and TRBJ2-6; D gene uncertain. Germline CDR1 reads LGHNA; CDR2 reads YNFKEQ. Trimming shortened V by 0 bases and J by 4 bases, and 13 bases separated the two germline ends. The CDR3 is 17 amino acids. The CDR3 loop is CASSQEGYAAGANVLTF. The DNA of the CDR3 is TGTGCCAGCAGCCAAGAGGGTTACGCGGCGGGGGCCAACGTCCTGACTTTC.

V usage is TRBV19 and J usage is TRBJ1-6, with D hard to call. V lost 7 bases, J lost 10 bases, and 11 bases lay in between. The CDR3 sequence is 12 residues long. Germline CDR1 and CDR2: LNHDA and SQIVND (reference sequence). This chain's CDR3 is CASNEPLSPLHF. The CDR3, as DNA: TGTGCCAGTAACGAACCATTGTCACCCCTCCACTTT.

The V and J genes are TRBV7-2 and TRBJ2-4; 7 nucleotides match TRBD2. With V trimmed by 0 bases and J by 8 bases, 7 bases remained unmatched. The CDR3 runs to 15 residues. Germline CDR1 and CDR2: SGHTA and FQGNSA. CDR3 DNA sequence: TGTGCCAGCAGCTTAGCGGGTGGGAGGGCGGACATTCAGTACTTC. This gives the protein CASSLAGGRADIQYF.

This chain links TRBV7-2 with TRBJ2-5, with D perhaps TRBD1 (6 bases). V lost 5 bases and J lost 2, with 12 bases in between. The CDR3 length is 14 residues. The germline V gene has CDR1 SGHTA and CDR2 FQGNSA. The CDR3 region has the DNA TGTGCCAGCAGCAGAAACGGACAGCAAGAGACCCAGTACTTC. Its protein product is CASSRNGQQETQYF.

The chain is built from TRBV28 and TRBJ2-7; 12 bases line up with TRBD2. The CDR3 has 17 amino acids. CDR1 is MDHEN and CDR2 is SYDVKM in the germline V gene. J gave up 2 bases and V 7 bases, and 12 bases lay outside the gene matches. In DNA form, the CDR3 reads TGTGCCAGCACCGGAGCCCTAGGACTAGCGGGGACCTACGAGCAGTACTTC. This translates into CASTGALGLAGTYEQYF. The complete variable domain, with remaining parts taken from reference TRBV28 and TRBJ2-7, reads DVKVTQSSRYLVKRTGEKVFLECVQDMDHENMFWYRQDPGLGLRLIYFSYDVKMKEKGDIPEGYSVSREKKERFSLILESASTNQTSMYLCASTGALGLAGTYEQYFGPGTRLTVT.

V gene TRBV10-3 combines with J gene TRBJ2-2, with 10 bases lining up with TRBD1. The germline V gene encodes CDR1 ENHRY and CDR2 SYGVKD. The CDR3 has 14 amino acids. The junction had 3 bases not matched to a gene; V was cut back by 6 bases and J by 5 bases. CDR3: CAIRGTGVTGELFF. CDR3 sequence (DNA): TGTGCCATCAGAGGGACAGGGGTGACCGGGGAGCTGTTTTTT.

This clone came up once. V and J are TRBV9 and TRBJ2-3; D tentatively reads TRBD1 or TRBD2 (5 bases each). V lost 3 bases, J lost 1 base, and 12 bases lay in between. The CDR3 loop spans 15 amino acids. The germline CDR1 and CDR2 sequences are SGDLS and YYNGEE. CDR3 in DNA: TGTGCCAGCAGCGATGGGACCGCGGGCACAGATACGCAGTATTTT. Protein sequence: CASSDGTAGTDTQYF. The whole variable domain, filled in from reference TRBV9 and TRBJ2-3, reads DSGVTQTPKHLITATGQRVTLRCSPRSGDLSVYWYQQSLDQGLQFLIQYYNGEERAKGNILERFSAQQFPDLHSELNLSSLELGDSALYFCASSDGTAGTDTQYFGPGTRLTVL.

This clone was detected once. The V call is TRBV5-1, the J call TRBJ2-1, with 10 positions matching TRBD2. This CDR3 is built from 15 residues. Looked up from germline, CDR1 is SGHRS and CDR2 is YFSETQ. V shed 5 bases, J shed 5 bases, and the junction held 7 bases outside the gene matches. The CDR3 sequence is CASRASGSRDNEQFF. CDR3 DNA sequence: TGCGCCAGCAGAGCTAGCGGGAGTCGAGACAATGAGCAGTTCTTC. The full variable domain, in which reference TRBV5-1 and TRBJ2-1 provide the parts outside the CDR3, is KAGVTQTPRYLIKTRGQQVTLSCSPISGHRSVSWYQQTPGQGLQFLFEYFSETQRNKGNFPGRFSGRQFSNSRSEMNVSTLELGDSALYLCASRASGSRDNEQFFGPGTRLTVL.

The V call is TRBV7-3, the J call TRBJ2-6; D is ambiguous. Germline assignment: CDR1 SGHTA and CDR2 FQGTGA. The CDR3 has 16 residues. V gave up 5 bases and J gave up 4 bases, with 15 bases separating them. CDR3 nucleotides: TGTGCCAGCAGCCCCGGAGCCTGGGCGGGGGCCAACGTCCTGACTTTC. Protein product: CASSPGAWAGANVLTF.

V gene TRBV3-1 (or the pseudogene TRBV3-2) combines with J gene TRBJ2-4; D is unclear. Trimming stripped 0 bases from V and 0 bases from J, with 18 bases between. This CDR3 has 19 amino acids. Germline lookup yields CDR1 LGHDT and CDR2 YNNKEL (reference sequence). The CDR3 region has the DNA TGTGCCAGCAGCCAAGATTTACGGCGGAAGACCTTAGCCAAAAACATTCAGTACTTC. Translated, it gives CASSQDLRRKTLAKNIQYF.

The chain combines TRBV6-5 with TRBJ2-5; unclear D gene. With 4 bases removed from V and 2 bases from J, the gap between germline ends came to 11 bases. CDR1 is MNHEY and CDR2 is SVGAGI in the germline V gene. CDR3 length equals 14 residues. In DNA form, the CDR3 reads TGTGCCAGCAGTTTCCAGCACCGACAAGAGACCCAGTACTTC. It specifies CASSFQHRQETQYF.

The chain uses TRBV6-2 or TRBV6-3 and TRBJ2-7; 8 bases are a match to TRBD1. Trimming cost V 2 bases and J 5 bases; bases outside gene matches: 8. The CDR3 runs to 15 residues. Germline V gene data show CDR1 as MNHEY and CDR2 as SVGEGT. CDR3: CASSYTGTGTNEQYF. The CDR3 bases are TGTGCCAGCAGTTACACCGGGACAGGTACCAACGAGCAGTACTTC.

Here the CDR3 reads CASSLANGGYEQYF. The CDR3 nucleotides read TGTGCCAGCAGCTTAGCGAACGGAGGCTACGAGCAGTACTTC. This chain uses TRBV7-2 with TRBJ2-7; maybe TRBD2 (5 bases). The V end was cut by 0 bases, the J end by 3 bases, with 9 bases between. Per germline, CDR1 SGHTA and CDR2 FQGNSA. The CDR3 sequence is 14 residues long. Complete variable domain (other parts from reference TRBV7-2 and TRBJ2-7): GAGVSQSPSNKVTEKGKDVELRCDPISGHTALYWYRQSLGQGLEFLIYFQGNSAPDKSGLPSDRFSAERTGGSVSTLTIQRTQQEDSAVYLCASSLANGGYEQYFGPGTRLTVT.